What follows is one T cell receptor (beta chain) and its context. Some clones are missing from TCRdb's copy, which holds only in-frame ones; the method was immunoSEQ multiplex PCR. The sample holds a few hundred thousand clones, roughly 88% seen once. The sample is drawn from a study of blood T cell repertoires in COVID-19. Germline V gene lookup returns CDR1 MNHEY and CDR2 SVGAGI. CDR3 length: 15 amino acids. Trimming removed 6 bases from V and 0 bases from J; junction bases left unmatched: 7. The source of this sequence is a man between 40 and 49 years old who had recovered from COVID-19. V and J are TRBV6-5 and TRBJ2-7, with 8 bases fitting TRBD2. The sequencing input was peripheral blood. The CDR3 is CASSGRGAFSYEQYF. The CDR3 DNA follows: TGTGCCAGCAGCGGGCGGGGGGCCTTCTCCTACGAGCAGTACTTC.